This is a list of T cell receptor beta chains from one sample in a study of Graves' ophthalmopathy and Graves' hyperthyroidism. Each CDR3 protein is one row after TCRdb ran MiXCR on the multiplex PCR reads. The data show roughly 1.1 million distinct CDR3 sequences, about 38% seen once. The sequenced sample was peripheral blood or thyroid tissue (not recorded which). The receptors originated from an adult man with Graves' hyperthyroidism. CDR3s include the opening cysteine and the closing phenylalanine or tryptophan. D genes are given only for firm matches. Expanded clones are given a class, and other clones once, few, many or no size at all.

clone_size d_call j_call v_call cdr3_nt cdr3_aa
few - TRBJ2-6 TRBV5-6 TGTGCCAGCAGGTCCCCCGGGCTCAGGAGCCCTTTC CASRSPGLRSPF
many - TRBJ1-5 TRBV20-1 TGCAGTGCCAAGGACACGATCAATCAGCCCCAGCATTTT CSAKDTINQPQHF
many - TRBJ2-7 TRBV12-3/TRBV12-4 TGTGCCAGCAGTTTCAAGCCATCCTACGAGCAGTACTTC CASSFKPSYEQYF
many - TRBJ2-2 TRBV20-1 TGCAGTGCTAGCGGGACGAACACCGGGGAGCTGTTTTTT CSASGTNTGELFF
- TRBD1 TRBJ1-2 TRBV7-9 TGTGCCAGCAGCTTGCCCCCAGGGGACAGAAATCAATACCACACCTTC CASSLPPGDRNQYHTF
- - TRBJ2-7 TRBV29-1 TGCAGCGTTGAACCAAGGACCCAAATCGTTGGCTACGAGCAGTACTTC CSVEPRTQIVGYEQYF
- - TRBJ2-7 TRBV5-1 TGCGCCAGCAGCTTCACAGTTGGGGGGCTGGAGCAGTACTTC CASSFTVGGLEQYF
many - TRBJ1-3 TRBV9 TGTGCCAGCAGCGTTTCGACCGGCTCTGGAAACACCATATATTTT CASSVSTGSGNTIYF
many TRBD1 TRBJ2-2 TRBV7-2 TGTGCCAGCAGCGGGACAGGGATGATTCTACGGGAGCTGTTTTTT CASSGTGMILRELFF
- - TRBJ2-5 TRBV7-7 TGTGCCAGCAGCTCAACAGCCGGGATAGCAGAGACCCAGTACTTC CASSSTAGIAETQYF
many TRBD2 TRBJ2-7 TRBV6-6 TGTGCCAGCAGTTACTCAAGCGGGAGGGAGGACGAGCAGTACTTC CASSYSSGREDEQYF
few TRBD1 TRBJ2-5 TRBV6-5 TGTGCCAGCAGTTACGGATGGACAGGGGGTGGTGGGGAGACCCAGTACTTC CASSYGWTGGGGETQYF
many - TRBJ2-7 TRBV20-1 TGCAGTGCTAGCGAGGTAGGGGAATCTCGGGAGCAGTACTTC CSASEVGESREQYF
- TRBD2 TRBJ2-7 TRBV29-1 TGCAGCGTTCCCGACCCCTCTAGCGGCTACGAGCAGTACTTC CSVPDPSSGYEQYF
- TRBD1 TRBJ1-4 TRBV6-5 TGTGCCGTCCGGGACAGCCGCGAAAAACTGTTTTTT CAVRDSREKLFF
few - TRBJ1-3 TRBV5-6 TGTGCCAGCAGCTTTGGGCAGGAGAGCTCTGGAAACACCATATATTTT CASSFGQESSGNTIYF
- - TRBJ2-5 TRBV5-1 TGCGCCAGCAGTGGGGCGACGGATTACCGGGAGACCCAGTACTTC CASSGATDYRETQYF
- - TRBJ2-5 TRBV5-1 TGCGCCAGCAGCTTGGGGCTTAAGTACCAAGAGACCCAGTACTTC CASSLGLKYQETQYF
- - TRBJ2-2 TRBV2 TGTGCCAGCAGTGAAGGCGGGGCCGGGGGTTATACCACCGGGGAGCTGTTTTTT CASSEGGAGGYTTGELFF
- TRBD2 TRBJ2-3 TRBV7-2 TGTGCCAGCAGAGGGGGACTAGCGGGGGGTGCAGATACGCAGTATTTT CASRGGLAGGADTQYF
many - TRBJ2-7 TRBV20-1 TGCAGTGCTACCGACCGGGATTCAGCCTACGAGCAGTACTTC CSATDRDSAYEQYF
few TRBD2 TRBJ2-5 TRBV2 TGTGCCAGCAACCGCGGGGGGGGGTACCAAGAGACCCAGTACTTC CASNRGGGYQETQYF
- TRBD1 TRBJ1-4 TRBV7-8 TGTGCCGGCAGCTTACCAGGGGGCCTACGGGCAACTAATGAAAAACTGTTTTTT CAGSLPGGLRATNEKLFF
few TRBD1 TRBJ1-1 TRBV27 TGTGCCAGCAGACGGGACAGGGAAGCTGAAGCTTTCTTT CASRRDREAEAFF
- - TRBJ1-1 TRBV12-3/TRBV12-4 TGTGCCAGCAGCCTTACCTGGAGCGAAGCTTTCTTT CASSLTWSEAFF
- - TRBJ2-7 TRBV15 TGTGCCACCAGGGGAGATGGGGTTGGGGGCTCCTACGAGCAGTACTTC CATRGDGVGGSYEQYF
many - TRBJ2-7 TRBV7-8 TGTGCCAGCAGCCCCGGACAGTACTACGAGCAGTACTTC CASSPGQYYEQYF
few - TRBJ1-6 TRBV29-1 TGCAGCGTTATCCAAATCGGCTCCTATAATTCACCCCTCCACTTT CSVIQIGSYNSPLHF
many - TRBJ2-5 TRBV7-9 TGTGCCAGCAGCCCAGCGGGGACAGACCAAGAGACCCAGTACTTC CASSPAGTDQETQYF
many TRBD1 TRBJ2-2 TRBV10-1 TGCGCCAGCAGTGATGGACCAGGACAGGGTGCCGGGGAGCTGTTTTTT CASSDGPGQGAGELFF
- TRBD2 TRBJ2-1 TRBV9 TGTGCCAGCTTATCTAGCGGGAGATCTGAGCAGTTCTTC CASLSSGRSEQFF
few TRBD1 TRBJ2-2 TRBV29-1 TGCAGCGTTGTGGGGGACAGGGGGGAGCTGTTTTTT CSVVGDRGELFF
- - TRBJ2-1 TRBV7-9 TGTGCCACCAGTGATCCCAGGGCGGTGTACAATGAGCAGTTCTTC CATSDPRAVYNEQFF
many TRBD1 TRBJ2-7 TRBV9 TGTGCCAGCAGCGTAAGCGGAGACAGGGTGTACGAGCAGTACTTC CASSVSGDRVYEQYF
- - TRBJ1-1 TRBV5-1 TGCGCCAGCAGCTTGGCGGGGGCAGCCACTGAAGCTTTCTTT CASSLAGAATEAFF
- - TRBJ2-7 TRBV6-1 TGTGCCAGCAGTGAATCCGGGGACTACGAGCAGTACTTC CASSESGDYEQYF